The 4 T cell receptor beta chains reported below all come from one sample, sequenced in a study of blood T cells in healthy people across ages. Together with a sample-barcoded 5' primer, a J-beta primer mix was included in a second PCR lasting roughly 7 to 11 cycles. Using its own MiXCR run on the 5' RACE reads, TCRdb lists one record per CDR3 protein. This sample has some 800,000 distinct CDR3 sequences, with 40% to 50% found just once. Input material: blood. The receptors come from a man in his sixties in good health.

Concerning this clonotype itself: A junction boundary mismatches the germline segment, possibly from a read error. The chain couples TRBV5-1 to TRBJ2-7, with D hard to call. This CDR3 contains 15 residues. Per the germline V gene, CDR1 is SGHRS and CDR2 is YFSETQ. The CDR3 nucleotides are TGCACCAGCAGCTTGGGCGCCGCGGATAGCTACGAGCAGTACTTC. Translation gives CTSSLGAADSYEQYF.

This sequence joins TRBV6-6 and TRBJ2-7; weak D call: TRBD1 (6 bases). Germline V gives CDR1 MNHNY, CDR2 SVGAGI (reference sequence). V lost 6 bases and J 7 bases, leaving 22 bases between the germline ends. The CDR3 sequence is 15 residues long. As DNA, the CDR3 is TGTGCCAGCAGCTGGGACATGGGAGCCTACAATGAGCAGTACTTC. It encodes CASSWDMGAYNEQYF.

CDR3 loop: CASSTGTVTYGYTF. Written as DNA, the CDR3 is TGCGCCAGCAGCACCGGAACAGTTACCTATGGCTACACCTTC. The chain recombines TRBV5-1 with TRBJ1-2; D remains unclear. Trimming shortened V by 4 bases and J by 4 bases, and 14 bases separated the two germline ends. The CDR3 sequence is 14 residues long. CDR1 SGHRS and CDR2 YFSETQ come from the germline V gene.

This clonotype showed up just once. The chain carries TRBV6-6 and TRBJ2-3; the D gene is possibly TRBD1 (6 bases). The CDR3 contains 15 residues. CDR1 and CDR2 (germline): MNHNY, SVGAGI (reference sequence). The V end was cut by 6 bases, the J end by 1 base, with 14 bases between. The CDR3 loop is CASSKGTIGTDTQYF. CDR3 DNA: TGTGCCAGCAGCAAGGGGACAATAGGCACAGATACGCAGTATTTT.